This T cell receptor (beta chain) stems from a study of T cell responses to AZD1222 COVID-19 vaccine. Regarding the study as a whole: CD4 TCRs associated with vaccination spanned spike, dominating at 160-218 and 743-854. Spike-specific TCR breadth and depth went up after people got two AZD1222 doses. Donors were mostly white British, more females; clonal diversity possibly underestimated. Repertoire sampling occurred only after the peak T cell response.

Data came from immunoSEQ multiplex PCR; TCRdb stores just in-frame clones and leaves some out. The data contain about 120,000 clones, about 89% of them singletons. Comment on this clone: Its antigen is still unknown.

Germline V gives CDR1 SGHDN, CDR2 FVKESK. The CDR3 contains 16 residues. Trimming at V came to 3 bases and at J to 8 bases, leaving 5 bases not matched to a gene. The rearrangement joins TRBV14 to TRBJ2-1; 15 bases align to TRBD2. The sample in question was peripheral blood, obtained on day 0 of AZD1222 vaccination. This sequence was found in an adult in good health. The CDR3 nucleotides are TGTGCCAGCAGCCAGGCAGGACTAGCGGGAGGGTATGAGCAGTTCTTC. It specifies CASSQAGLAGGYEQFF. Full variable domain (outside the CDR3, taken from reference TRBV14 and TRBJ2-1): EAGVTQFPSHSVIEKGQTVTLRCDPISGHDNLYWYRRVMGKEIKFLLHFVKESKQDESGMPNNRFLAERTGGTYSTLKVQPAELEDSGVYFCASSQAGLAGGYEQFFGPGTRLTVL.